The sequence of this TCR beta chain was determined in a study of cytomegalovirus exposure and HLA in healthy donors. This CDR3 comprises 16 residues. Trimming at V came to 3 bases and at J to 6 bases, leaving 9 bases not matched to a gene. CDR1 SGHVS and CDR2 FQNEAQ come from the germline V gene. Clones were sequenced by immunoSEQ multiplex PCR, and TCRdb holds only the in-frame ones, with some missing. The table records roughly 230,000 clones, less than 95% of them present only once. The chain recombines TRBV7-8 with TRBJ1-5; 9 positions match TRBD1. Sequencing was performed on PBMCs. The receptor comes from a woman aged 25 to 39 in good health and CMV-seronegative. The CDR3, as DNA: TGTGCCAGCAGCTTGGGGACAGGGACAAGCCGTCAGCCCCAGCATTTT. Protein product: CASSLGTGTSRQPQHF.